Each of the 23 T cell receptor beta chains below was sequenced from the same sample in a study of vaccination and CD4 T cells after COVID-19. Indicated treatment: approximately 10-day PBMC culture with coronavirus spike peptide pools or control peptides (ViraFEST assay). These receptors have no identified antigens. The Oncomine TCR Beta short-read assay was applied to DNA of cultured CD4+ T cells. TCRdb recomputed calls from the PCR reads with MiXCR, one row per CDR3 protein. The profile shows some 8,000 distinct CDR3 sequences, roughly a fifth of them singletons. Sequences were derived from CD4+ T cells from blood, cultured in vitro, sampled after SARS-CoV-2 vaccination. The receptors stem from a human donor who had recovered from COVID-19.

The chain links TRBV4-1 to TRBJ2-1; D uncertain. Trimming shortened V by 1 base and J by 6 bases, and 19 bases separated the two germline ends. Germline V gene sequence: CDR1 MGHRA, CDR2 YSYEKL. There are 17 residues in the CDR3. This CDR3 reads CASSQVDMGFRRNEQFF. CDR3 nucleotide sequence: TGCGCCAGCAGCCAAGTCGATATGGGCTTCAGGCGCAATGAGCAGTTCTTC.

This clonotype was observed a few times. This chain uses TRBV27 with TRBJ2-7, with D perhaps matching TRBD1 or TRBD2 (6 bases each). The V end lost 0 bases, the J end lost 1 base, and 16 bases lay between the germline ends. Germline V gene data show CDR1 as MNHEY and CDR2 as SMNVEV (reference sequence). This CDR3 comprises 17 residues. The CDR3 loop reads CASSLSGGRLLSYEQYF. CDR3 nucleotides: TGTGCCAGCAGTTTATCTGGGGGGCGCCTCTTATCCTACGAGCAGTACTTC.

There are many counts of this clonotype. This rearrangement joins TRBV6-1 to TRBJ1-6; D is uncertain. The germline V gene encodes CDR1 MNHNS and CDR2 SASEGT. Trimming took off 2 bases at V and 5 bases at J, with 13 bases between the two ends. The CDR3 has 16 residues. The CDR3 here is CASSEILARDNSPLHF. Here the CDR3 DNA reads TGTGCCAGCAGTGAAATCCTAGCCCGAGATAATTCACCCCTCCACTTT.

CDR3 nucleotide sequence: TGTGCCAGCAGTGACCCACGCCGGCCGAACTATGGCTACACCTTC. It yields the protein CASSDPRRPNYGYTF. The chain joins TRBV6-2 or TRBV6-3 to TRBJ1-2; no reliable D call. Germline assignment: CDR1 MNHEY and CDR2 SVGEGT. V gave up 5 bases and J gave up 2 bases, with 15 bases separating them. This CDR3 region has 15 residues.

The chain couples TRBV19 to TRBJ2-1; possible D gene TRBD1, 5 bases. Germline lookup yields CDR1 LNHDA and CDR2 SQIVND (reference sequence). V lost 3 bases, J lost 2 bases, and 17 bases lay in between. This CDR3 spans 17 amino acids. The CDR3 sequence: CASSIGPGRATYNEQFF. In DNA form, the CDR3 reads TGTGCCAGTAGTATCGGCCCGGGCAGGGCGACCTACAATGAGCAGTTCTTC.

The sample holds many counts of this clonotype. The rearrangement joins TRBV20-1 to TRBJ2-3, with D perhaps being TRBD1 or TRBD2 (5 bases each). The CDR3 is 16 amino acids. From germline, CDR1 is DFQATT and CDR2 SNEGSKA (reference sequence). V gave up 1 base and J gave up 1 base, with 15 bases separating them. CDR3 coding DNA: TGCAGTGCTAGAGCCCACCGGGACCGACGCACAGATACGCAGTATTTT. Its protein product is CSARAHRDRRTDTQYF.

This clonotype was observed a few times. The CDR3 here is CASSPDRGSLHF. The CDR3 region has the DNA TGTGCCAGCAGCCCGGACAGGGGGTCCCTCCACTTT. The chain uses TRBV5-8 and TRBJ1-6; TRBD1 aligns across 10 bases. The CDR3 totals 12 residues. Germline V lookup: CDR1 SGHTS, CDR2 YDEGEE. The V gene end was trimmed by 4 bases and the J gene end by 14 bases; junction bases not matched to a gene: 3.

This chain connects TRBV7-6 to TRBJ2-1; 13 bases fit TRBD2. V was clipped by 5 bases and J by 10 bases; unmatched bases: 2. The CDR3 loop spans 13 amino acids. Per germline, CDR1 SGHVS and CDR2 FNYEAQ. The chain's CDR3 is CASSTGLAGEQFF. The CDR3 DNA follows: TGTGCCAGCAGCACGGGACTAGCGGGAGAGCAGTTCTTC.

Points on this clonotype: At one boundary the junction diverges from the germline segment, which might be a read error. The V gene is TRBV7-2, the J gene TRBJ2-3; D might be TRBD1 or TRBD2, each matching 5 bases. CDR3 length: 13 amino acids. Germline loops: CDR1 SGHTA, CDR2 FQGNSA. The CDR3 DNA sequence: TGTGCCAGCAGCTTACCCCCCGGGGCCGACTCCTCTTTT. As protein: CASSLPPGADSSF.

V gene TRBV12-1 combines with J gene TRBJ1-3; TRBD1 reflects the table's D call only, with no check against the DNA. TRBV12-1 is classified as a pseudogene. This CDR3 comprises 15 residues. The CDR3: CASSFEDRGGNTIYF. The CDR3 DNA follows: TGTGCCAGCAGCTTCGAAGACAGGGGTGGAAACACCATATATTTT.

This clonotype was seen a handful of times. The chain joins TRBV2 to TRBJ1-2, with D hard to call. This CDR3 has 13 amino acids. Germline V gene data show CDR1 as SNHLY and CDR2 as FYNNEI. Deletions cut 6 bases from V and 6 bases from J, with 14 bases between. The CDR3 region is CASSATRENGYTF. The CDR3 DNA reads TGTGCCAGCAGCGCGACGAGGGAAAATGGCTACACCTTC.

V and J are TRBV2 and TRBJ1-1; 7 bases are a match to TRBD1. V lost 3 bases, J lost 0 bases, and 7 bases stayed unmatched. Looked up from germline, CDR1 is SNHLY and CDR2 is FYNNEI. The CDR3 is made up of 16 amino acids. CDR3 protein: CASSETDRYMNTEAFF. The CDR3 DNA reads TGTGCCAGCAGTGAGACGGACAGGTACATGAACACTGAAGCTTTCTTT.

This clonotype showed up just a few times. The chain couples TRBV11-1 to TRBJ2-7; 7 nucleotides match TRBD1. The CDR3 length is 13 residues. Losses at the gene ends were 4 bases for V and 3 bases for J; bases not matched to a gene: 3. Looked up from germline, CDR1 is SGHAT and CDR2 is FQDESV (reference sequence). Here the CDR3 DNA reads TGTGCCAGCAGCTACAACAGGGGCTACGAGCAGTACTTC. Translating it yields CASSYNRGYEQYF.

The V and J genes are TRBV10-2 and TRBJ1-5; D is unclear. CDR3 length equals 22 residues. V was clipped by 1 base and J by 0 bases, with 28 bases between them. The germline V gene has CDR1 WSHSY and CDR2 SAAADI. DNA for the CDR3: TGCGCCAGCAGTGAGTACGCCTGGGGAAACTCCCGATACGATTATAGCAATCAGCCCCAGCATTTT. As protein: CASSEYAWGNSRYDYSNQPQHF.

This clonotype has a count of ten or more. The chain is built from TRBV20-1 and TRBJ2-5; 11 positions match TRBD2. After removal of 1 base from V and 4 bases from J, the junction contained 5 bases not matched to a gene. The CDR3 totals 15 residues. The germline V gene encodes CDR1 DFQATT and CDR2 SNEGSKA (reference sequence). CDR3 residues: CSARVAGGPGETQYF. For the CDR3, the DNA is TGCAGTGCTAGAGTAGCGGGAGGGCCGGGAGAGACCCAGTACTTC.

This clonotype has a count of ten or more. The rearrangement joins TRBV7-9 to TRBJ2-7; 7 bases map to TRBD1. The V and J ends lost 4 bases and 5 bases, in that order; junction bases with no gene match: 14. The CDR3 loop spans 16 amino acids. Germline CDR1 SEHNR, CDR2 FQNEAQ (reference sequence). The CDR3 coding sequence is TGTGCCAGCAGCTCTGATAGGGGGCTAATCGGGGACGAGCAGTACTTC. Protein sequence: CASSSDRGLIGDEQYF.

This CDR3 is CASSKLRQGSNQPQHF. Written as DNA, the CDR3 is TGTGCCAGCAGCAAACTTAGGCAGGGGAGCAATCAGCCCCAGCATTTT. V is TRBV21-1 and J is TRBJ1-5; TRBD1, the table's D call, was not compared with the DNA. TRBV21-1 represents a pseudogene. The CDR3 extends over 16 amino acids.

The rearrangement uses TRBV5-1 and TRBJ2-7; the match to TRBD1 covers 9 bases. The CDR3 has 15 amino acids. Looked up from germline, CDR1 is SGHRS and CDR2 is YFSETQ. Losses at the gene ends were 0 bases for V and 2 bases for J; bases not matched to a gene: 3. DNA for the CDR3: TGCGCCAGCAGCTTGGGACAGGGGGGACCCTACGAGCAGTACTTC. It is translated as CASSLGQGGPYEQYF.

The chain has TRBV19 and TRBJ2-4, with TRBD1 matching over 9 bases. The CDR3 runs to 16 residues. V shed 5 bases and J 3 bases; nucleotides not matched to a gene: 8. Germline V gene data show CDR1 as LNHDA and CDR2 as SQIVND (reference sequence). Written as DNA, the CDR3 is TGTGCCAGTAGTCGCTGGACAGGGGCAAACAAAAACATTCAGTACTTC. Amino acid sequence: CASSRWTGANKNIQYF.

The V and J genes are TRBV11-3 and TRBJ1-2; D is possibly TRBD1 (6 bases). This CDR3 is built from 16 residues. Germline V gene data show CDR1 as SGHNT and CDR2 as YENEEA. The ends were cut back, 5 bases at V and 4 bases at J, with 20 bases in the middle. The CDR3: CASSHPTGSSVYGYTF. CDR3 nucleotide sequence: TGTGCCAGCAGCCATCCTACAGGGTCATCCGTCTATGGCTACACCTTC.

This clonotype was seen a handful of times. This chain uses TRBV28 with TRBJ2-1, with no clear D. Trimming took off 2 bases at V and 9 bases at J, with 8 bases between the two ends. CDR1 is MDHEN and CDR2 is SYDVKM in the germline V gene. CDR3 length equals 12 residues. The CDR3 DNA follows: TGTGCCAGCAGTTTACGGCAGTTTGAGCAGTTCTTC. Encoded protein: CASSLRQFEQFF.

The CDR3 sequence: CASSLIGTMFYQFF. CDR3 bases: TGTGCCAGCAGTTTGATCGGGACAATGTTTTATCAGTTCTTC. V gene TRBV28 combines with J gene TRBJ2-1; a weak D match, TRBD1 (6 bases). The CDR3 is made up of 14 amino acids. The germline V gene has CDR1 MDHEN and CDR2 SYDVKM. V lost 3 bases and J lost 13, with 19 bases in between. Variable domain in full (rest from reference TRBV28 and TRBJ2-1): DVKVTQSSRYLVKRTGEKVFLECVQDMDHENMFWYRQDPGLGLRLIYFSYDVKMKEKGDIPEGYSVSREKKERFSLILESASTNQTSMYLCASSLIGTMFYQFFGPGTRLTVL.

The table lists this clonotype with a count of one. This chain joins TRBV29-1 and TRBJ1-5, with TRBD1 identical over 7 bases. Germline V gene lookup returns CDR1 SQVTM and CDR2 ANQGSEA. The CDR3 is 14 amino acids. With 1 base clipped from V and 4 bases from J, the junction kept 4 bases outside the gene matches. The CDR3 sequence: CSVEVGGGNQPQHF. DNA for the CDR3: TGCAGCGTTGAAGTAGGGGGCGGGAATCAGCCCCAGCATTTT.